This T cell receptor beta chain came from a study of identical twins. The authors used template switching to add a universal primer site and gave cDNA unique molecular identifiers. In TCRdb, the 5' RACE reads were re-called with MiXCR into one record per CDR3 protein. The data contain 200,000 to 250,000 distinct CDR3 sequences, roughly 7% of them singletons. Overall study findings and caveats: There was an excess of low generation probability in the out-of-frame alpha sequences that twins shared. Cord blood beta clonotypes present at high abundance carried fewer insertions; no such pattern appeared in memory repertoires. Cross-sectional statistics underpinned the conclusions; the same donors were not followed.

The CDR3 spans 14 residues. Germline lookup yields CDR1 MGHRA and CDR2 YSYEKL. The V and J ends lost 6 bases and 7 bases respectively, with 16 bases between them. About this clonotype: Its cognate antigen is unknown.

This sample also belongs to another study, concerning yellow fever vaccine responses in identical twins.

This chain connects TRBV4-1 to TRBJ2-1, with D possibly TRBD1 on 5 matching bases. This TCR came from a woman under 30 in good health. Material: memory (CD45RO+) T cells sorted from blood. CDR3 nucleotide sequence: TGCGCCAGCAGTCCAGGGTTGTTGGGGAATGAGCAGTTCTTC. This gives the protein CASSPGLLGNEQFF.